The rows below give T cell receptor beta chains drawn from one sample of a study of blood T cell repertoires in COVID-19. Assay: immunoSEQ multiplex PCR; the TCRdb copy retains only in-frame clones and omits some. The table lists about 100,000 clones, 84% of them singletons. The sample taken for sequencing was peripheral blood. Every receptor here comes from a man aged 65 to 85 with active or convalescent COVID-19. Both conserved end residues are part of each CDR3.

CDR3 protein | V gene
CAITSLLGALSEAFF | TRBV6-5
CASSQAAGLGGTDTQYF | TRBV4-3
CASKGGETQYF | TRBV2
CASTSTGPYEQYF | TRBV28
CASSAGQGDGYTF | TRBV19
CAISESTRGNTQYF | TRBV10-3
CASSWGAGGPYEQYF | TRBV5-1
CASSPTGQVVTEAFF | TRBV27
CARIPGNF | TRBV5-3
CASSSGTSGNTIYF | TRBV5-1
CASSSTANTEAFF | TRBV6-6
CASRERQEASAFF | TRBV2
CAREPQGSTTQGEAFF | TRBV27
CSVVPGGGYQETQYF | TRBV29-1
CASSSSDRVNGYTF | TRBV3-1/TRBV3-2
CASSLARTGTRYEQYF | TRBV5-4
CAWGESGPSQPQHF | TRBV30
CASSRRTGDYEQYF | TRBV4-2
CASSLRLAGSPGELFF | TRBV6-5
CASRETGDHQPQHF | TRBV19
CASSLAQVPTEAFF | TRBV5-6
CASSAGQGYTDTQYF | TRBV9
CSVTGLSGTDTQYF | TRBV29-1
CASSAGGREAFF | TRBV11-1